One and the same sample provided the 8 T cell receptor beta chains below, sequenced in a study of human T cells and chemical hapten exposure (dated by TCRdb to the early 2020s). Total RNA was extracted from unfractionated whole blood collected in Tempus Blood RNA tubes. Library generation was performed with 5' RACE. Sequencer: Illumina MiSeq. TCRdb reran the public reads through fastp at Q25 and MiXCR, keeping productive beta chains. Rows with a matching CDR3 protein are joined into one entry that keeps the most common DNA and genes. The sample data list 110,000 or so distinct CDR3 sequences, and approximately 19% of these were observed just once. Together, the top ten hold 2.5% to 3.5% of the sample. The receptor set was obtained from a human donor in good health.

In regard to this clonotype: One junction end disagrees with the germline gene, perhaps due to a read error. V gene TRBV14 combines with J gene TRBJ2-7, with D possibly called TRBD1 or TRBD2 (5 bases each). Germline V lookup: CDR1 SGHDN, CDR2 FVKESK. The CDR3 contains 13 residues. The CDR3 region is CASSQDWGTVRDF. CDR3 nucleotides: TGTGCCAGCAGCCAAGATTGGGGGACGGTGCGGGACTTC.

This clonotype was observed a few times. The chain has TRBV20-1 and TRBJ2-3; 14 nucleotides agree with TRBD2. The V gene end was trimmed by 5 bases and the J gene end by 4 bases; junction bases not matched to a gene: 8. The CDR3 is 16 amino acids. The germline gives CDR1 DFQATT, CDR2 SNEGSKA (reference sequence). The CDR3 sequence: CSAPGGLAGVADTQYF. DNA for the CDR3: TGCAGTGCTCCCGGGGGACTAGCGGGAGTGGCAGATACGCAGTATTTT.

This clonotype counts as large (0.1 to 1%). CDR3 coding DNA: TGCGCCAGCAGCTTGGCAGGGAAACTCTCTGGGGCCAACGTCCTGACTTTC. It is translated as CASSLAGKLSGANVLTF. The rearrangement links TRBV5-1 to TRBJ2-6; tentatively, D is TRBD1 (5 bases). The germline CDR1 and CDR2 sequences are SGHRS and YFSETQ. V gave up 0 bases and J gave up 0 bases, with 10 bases separating them. The CDR3 length is 17 residues.

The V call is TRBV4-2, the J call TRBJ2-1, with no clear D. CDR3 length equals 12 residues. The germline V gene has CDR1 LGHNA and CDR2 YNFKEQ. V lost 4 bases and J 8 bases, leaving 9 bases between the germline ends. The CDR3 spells CASSPSLHEQFF. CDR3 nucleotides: TGTGCCAGCAGCCCCAGCTTACATGAGCAGTTCTTC.

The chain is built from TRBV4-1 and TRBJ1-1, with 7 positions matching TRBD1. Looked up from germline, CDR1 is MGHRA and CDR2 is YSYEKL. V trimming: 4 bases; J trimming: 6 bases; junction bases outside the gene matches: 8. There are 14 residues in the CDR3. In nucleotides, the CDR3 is TGCGCCAGCAGCCTCCCGACAGGGCTGGCTGAAGCTTTCTTT. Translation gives CASSLPTGLAEAFF.

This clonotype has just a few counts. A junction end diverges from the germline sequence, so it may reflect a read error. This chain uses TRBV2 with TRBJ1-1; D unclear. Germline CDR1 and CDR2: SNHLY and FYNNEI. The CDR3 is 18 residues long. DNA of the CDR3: TGTGCCAGCAGTGAAATGCCCTCCACGGCAGGTGTGAAGACTGAAGCTTTCTTT. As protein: CASSEMPSTAGVKTEAFF.

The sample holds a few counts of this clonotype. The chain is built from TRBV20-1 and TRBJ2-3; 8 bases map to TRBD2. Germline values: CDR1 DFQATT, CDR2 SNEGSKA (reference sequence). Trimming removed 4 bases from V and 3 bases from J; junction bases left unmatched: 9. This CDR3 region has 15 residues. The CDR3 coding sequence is TGCAGTGCTATAACGTTAGCGGGAAAGACAGATACGCAGTATTTT. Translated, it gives CSAITLAGKTDTQYF.

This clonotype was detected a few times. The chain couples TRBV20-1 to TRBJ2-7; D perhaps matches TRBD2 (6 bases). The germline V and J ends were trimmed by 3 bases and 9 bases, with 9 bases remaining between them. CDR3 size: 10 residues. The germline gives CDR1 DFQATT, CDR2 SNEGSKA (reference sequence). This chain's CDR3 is CSASLALQYF. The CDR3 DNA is TGCAGTGCTAGCCTAGCGCTGCAGTACTTC.